This T cell receptor beta chain comes out of a study of blood T cell repertoires in COVID-19. Study-wide context: The United States, Italy and Spain supplied acute and convalescent COVID-19 samples. T cells, B-cell-depleted T cells, or PBMCs supplied cDNA or gDNA.

Original methodology: Estimated nucleated cell counts came from reference gene primer amplification. The assay was immunoSEQ multiplex PCR, and TCRdb's table has in-frame clones only and misses some. That table furnishes V, J and clone size, whereas the DNA furnished D and trimming. The repertoire has about 440,000 clones, around 88% of them found once; the top ten carry over 4%. The source material was peripheral blood. This TCR derives from a woman aged 25 to 39 with acute or convalescent COVID-19.

CDR3 in amino acids: CASSVGGTTYTDTQYF. In DNA form, the CDR3 reads TGTGCCAGCAGCGTAGGTGGGACTACCTACACAGATACGCAGTATTTT. The genes are TRBV9 and TRBJ2-3, with 7 bases aligning to TRBD2. CDR1 and CDR2 (germline): SGDLS, YYNGEE. The J segment lost 2 bases and the V segment lost 0 bases, leaving 6 bases of the junction unmatched. The CDR3 extends over 16 amino acids.